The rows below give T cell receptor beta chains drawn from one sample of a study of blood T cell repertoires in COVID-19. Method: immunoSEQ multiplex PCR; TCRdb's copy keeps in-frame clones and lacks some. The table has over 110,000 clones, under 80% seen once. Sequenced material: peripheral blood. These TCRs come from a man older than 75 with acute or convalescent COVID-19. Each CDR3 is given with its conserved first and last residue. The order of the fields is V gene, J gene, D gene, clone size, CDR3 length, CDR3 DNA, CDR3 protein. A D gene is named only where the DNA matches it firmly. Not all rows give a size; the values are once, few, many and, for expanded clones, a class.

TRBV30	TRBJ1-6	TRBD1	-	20	TGTGCCTGGAGTGTAAGTCAGGACAGGGGTCATGTCTCCTATAATTCACCCCTCCACTTT	CAWSVSQDRGHVSYNSPLHF
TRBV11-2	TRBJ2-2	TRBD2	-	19	TGTGCCAGCAGCTTAGCCGCGGGGGGTCGGGGCGCGAACACCGGGGAGCTGTTTTTT	CASSLAAGGRGANTGELFF
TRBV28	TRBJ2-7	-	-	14	TGTGCCAGCAGGGTCGGGACACCTTTGGACGAGCAGTACTTC	CASRVGTPLDEQYF
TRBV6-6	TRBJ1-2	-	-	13	TGTGCCAGCAGTCCCGGACAGTCCTATGGCTACACCTTC	CASSPGQSYGYTF
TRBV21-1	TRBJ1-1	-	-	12	TGTGCCAGCCGAAAACAGGGAGAGTATGCTTTCTTT	CASRKQGEYAFF
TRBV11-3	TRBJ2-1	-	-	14	TGTGCCAGCAGCTTAGGGGGGACTGGCTCGGGGCAGTTCTTC	CASSLGGTGSGQFF
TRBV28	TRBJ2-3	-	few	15	TGTGCCAGCAGTTTTGGGGGCGCAGGCACAGATACGCAGTATTTT	CASSFGGAGTDTQYF
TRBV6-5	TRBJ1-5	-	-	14	TGTGCCAGCAGCTACGGATCAGGGAATCAGCCCCAGCATTTT	CASSYGSGNQPQHF
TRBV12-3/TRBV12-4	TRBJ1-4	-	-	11	TGTGCCAGCAGTCTTAATGAAAAACTGTTTTTT	CASSLNEKLFF
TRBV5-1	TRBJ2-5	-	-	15	TGCGCCAGCAGCCCCGGGACTTCACGGTCGGAGACCCAGTACTTC	CASSPGTSRSETQYF
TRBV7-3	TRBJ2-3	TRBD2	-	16	TGTGCCAGCAGCTTAGGCGAGAGCGGGGACACAGATACGCAGTATTTT	CASSLGESGDTDTQYF
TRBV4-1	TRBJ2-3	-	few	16	TGCGCCAGCAGCCAAGATGCAGGGCCTAGCACAGATACGCAGTATTTT	CASSQDAGPSTDTQYF
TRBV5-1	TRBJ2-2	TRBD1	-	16	TGCGCCAGCAGCTTGGAGGGGGCCAGTTACACCGGGGAGCTGTTTTTT	CASSLEGASYTGELFF
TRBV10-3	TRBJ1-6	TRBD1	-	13	TGTGCCATCACTGACAGGGGCGGTTCACCCCTCCACTTT	CAITDRGGSPLHF
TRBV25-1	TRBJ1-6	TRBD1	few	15	TGTGCCAGCAGTGGAAGGACAGGGTATAATTCACCCCTCCACTTT	CASSGRTGYNSPLHF
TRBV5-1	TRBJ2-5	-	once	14	TGCGCCAGCAGCCTAGGGGGTCCGAAAGAGACCCAGTACTTC	CASSLGGPKETQYF
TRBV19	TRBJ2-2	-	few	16	TGTGCCAGTAGTTACTCTTACAGGGTGAACACCGGGGAGCTGTTTTTT	CASSYSYRVNTGELFF
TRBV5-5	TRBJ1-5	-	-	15	TGTGCCAGCAGCGGATCTCAGGTTGGCCATCAGCCCCAGCATTTT	CASSGSQVGHQPQHF
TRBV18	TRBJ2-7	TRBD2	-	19	TGTGCCAGCTCACCACCAGCAGGCGCCGGGACTAGCGGGGGCTACGAGCAGTACTTC	CASSPPAGAGTSGGYEQYF
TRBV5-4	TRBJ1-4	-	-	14	TGTGCCAGCAGCCTAGGGGCAGGCTTTGAAAAACTGTTTTTT	CASSLGAGFEKLFF
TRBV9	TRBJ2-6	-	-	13	TGTGCCAGCGGCAGTTCTGGGGCCAACGTCCTGACTTTC	CASGSSGANVLTF
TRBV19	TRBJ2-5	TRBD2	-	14	TGTGCCAGTAGTATATGGGGGGGTCAAGAGACCCAGTACTTC	CASSIWGGQETQYF
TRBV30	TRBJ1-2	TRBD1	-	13	TGTGCCTGGAGTGTACAGGGGGCGGAGGGCTACACCTTC	CAWSVQGAEGYTF